This entry lists 30 T cell receptor beta chains sequenced from one sample in a study of OX40 agonist ivuxolimab in advanced cancers. Here immunoSEQ multiplex PCR was the method, and the copy in TCRdb shows in-frame clones only, minus some. The data show about 60,000 clones, with around 87% seen just once and roughly 5.2% held by the top ten. The input for sequencing was CD4+ or CD8+ T cells sorted from blood, taken in a trial of the OX40 agonist ivuxolimab. Receptors originate from an adult with an advanced solid tumor such as melanoma, head and neck, liver or kidney cancer.

V usage is TRBV5-4 and J usage is TRBJ2-1; TRBD1 matches at 8 bases. Per germline, CDR1 SGHNT and CDR2 YYREEE (reference sequence). Trimming cost V 4 bases and J 7 bases; bases outside gene matches: 10. The CDR3 consists of 15 residues. The CDR3 reads CASSRFRGLVNEQFF. The CDR3 DNA is TGTGCCAGCAGCCGATTCAGGGGGCTCGTTAATGAGCAGTTCTTC.

This chain connects TRBV5-4 to TRBJ1-4; D is possibly TRBD1 (5 bases). There are 14 residues in the CDR3. Trimming removed 0 bases at V and 8 bases at J, with 11 bases between. Per germline, CDR1 SGHNT and CDR2 YYREEE (reference sequence). CDR3 bases: TGTGCCAGCAGCTTGGGGGGGAGCGGGGAAAAACTGTTTTTT. The encoded protein is CASSLGGSGEKLFF.

The J gene is TRBJ1-4, the V gene TRBV20-1; no reliable D call. The CDR3 has 10 amino acids. The germline V and J ends were trimmed by 2 bases and 9 bases, with 4 bases remaining between them. The germline CDR1 and CDR2 sequences are DFQATT and SNEGSKA (reference sequence). CDR3 amino acids: CSARQQKLFF. The DNA of the CDR3 is TGCAGTGCTAGACAGCAAAAACTGTTTTTT.

The V gene is TRBV29-1, the J gene TRBJ2-1; D perhaps matches TRBD2 (5 bases). The V gene lost 7 bases and the J gene lost 6 bases, with 16 bases spanning the gap. The CDR3 consists of 13 residues. Germline V gene lookup returns CDR1 SQVTM and CDR2 ANQGSEA. This CDR3 reads CSGRSGILNEQFF. CDR3 bases: TGCAGCGGGCGCTCCGGGATTCTCAATGAGCAGTTCTTC.

V and J are TRBV6-6 and TRBJ1-2; TRBD1 might be the D (5 bases). The CDR3 runs to 14 residues. The germline V gene encodes CDR1 MNHNY and CDR2 SVGAGI (reference sequence). V was cut by 0 bases and J by 4 bases, with 9 bases left in between. CDR3 residues: CASSYSGDGYGYTF. Here the CDR3 DNA reads TGTGCCAGCAGTTACTCAGGGGACGGCTATGGCTACACCTTC.

This chain connects TRBV7-9 to TRBJ1-1; no definite D call. Trimming pared 6 bases from V and 5 bases from J, leaving 13 bases between. CDR1 is SEHNR, CDR2 FQNEAQ, per germline (reference sequence). The CDR3 sequence is 13 residues long. As DNA, the CDR3 is TGTGCCAGCAGGTCCCGGGGATTTACTGAAGCTTTCTTT. Its protein is CASRSRGFTEAFF.

The chain has TRBV5-1 and TRBJ1-5; D gene ambiguous. Between the trimmed V and J ends, which lost 0 bases and 1 base, there was a span of 8 bases. Germline loops: CDR1 SGHRS, CDR2 YFSETQ. The CDR3 length is 15 residues. CDR3 sequence: CASSLAGLSNQPQHF. DNA of the CDR3: TGCGCCAGCAGCTTGGCGGGGTTAAGCAATCAGCCCCAGCATTTT.

CDR3 DNA: TGTGCCACCAGCAGAGATTACCCGGGGACCTCTGGAAACACCATATATTTT. Protein: CATSRDYPGTSGNTIYF. The J gene is TRBJ1-3, the V gene TRBV15; tentatively, D is TRBD1 (5 bases). In germline, CDR1 is LNHNV, CDR2 YYDKDF (reference sequence). The CDR3 has 17 amino acids. With 0 bases removed from V and 0 bases from J, the gap between germline ends came to 12 bases.

The chain uses TRBV5-6 and TRBJ2-7; D tentatively reads TRBD1 or TRBD2 (5 bases each). V dropped 2 bases and J dropped 3 bases, with 12 bases sitting between them. CDR1 and CDR2 (germline): SGHDT, YYEEEE. The CDR3 sequence is 14 residues long. The CDR3 coding sequence is TGTGCCAGCAGCTTCGCCGGGACCTTCTACGAGCAGTACTTC. It is translated as CASSFAGTFYEQYF.

The chain carries TRBV10-3 and TRBJ2-5, with no clear D. The J call may be incorrect, as the DNA end agrees better with TRBJ2-7. The length of the CDR3 is 14 residues. Germline-derived CDR1 and CDR2 are ENHRY and SYGVKD. CDR3 nucleotide sequence: TGTGCCATCCAAGGGTATTTGACGGACTACGAGCAGTACTTC. This gives the protein CAIQGYLTDYEQYF.

This chain connects TRBV4-1 to TRBJ1-4; 10 bases fit TRBD1. Germline CDR1 and CDR2: MGHRA and YSYEKL. V was pared by 3 bases and J by 1 base, with 8 bases of the junction left unmatched. The CDR3 sequence is 18 residues long. The CDR3 sequence: CASSHGQGGGGTNEKLFF. Written as DNA, the CDR3 is TGCGCCAGCAGCCACGGACAGGGGGGAGGGGGAACTAATGAAAAACTGTTTTTT.

This clone has just a few counts. This chain joins TRBV19 and TRBJ1-6, with D possibly being TRBD1 (6 bases). V was shortened by 6 bases and J by 9 bases, with 18 bases between the two germline ends. This CDR3 spans 15 amino acids. In germline, CDR1 is LNHDA, CDR2 SQIVND (reference sequence). The CDR3, as DNA: TGTGCCAGTAGCCCAGGGGCAGGGGAAGGTTCACCCCTCCACTTT. This gives the protein CASSPGAGEGSPLHF. The full variable domain, in which reference TRBV19 and TRBJ1-6 provide the parts outside the CDR3, is DGGITQSPKYLFRKEGQNVTLSCEQNLNHDAMYWYRQDPGQGLRLIYYSQIVNDFQKGDIAEGYSVSREKKESFPLTVTSAQKNPTAFYLCASSPGAGEGSPLHFGNGTRLTVT.

The rearrangement joins TRBV4-1 to TRBJ2-7; D not certain. Trimming took off 0 bases at V and 0 bases at J, with 9 bases between the two ends. Per the germline V gene, CDR1 is MGHRA and CDR2 is YSYEKL. The CDR3 consists of 15 residues. CDR3 DNA: TGCGCCAGCAGCCAAGATGAACCTAACTCCTACGAGCAGTACTTC. Its translation is CASSQDEPNSYEQYF.

The V gene is TRBV4-1, the J gene TRBJ1-6; D is undetermined. This CDR3 spans 14 amino acids. Per the germline V gene, CDR1 is MGHRA and CDR2 is YSYEKL. The ends were cut back, 3 bases at V and 7 bases at J, with 10 bases in the middle. CDR3 residues: CASSQRRENSPLHF. In DNA form, the CDR3 reads TGCGCCAGCAGCCAGAGACGGGAGAATTCACCCCTCCACTTT.

This clone was seen only once. J is TRBJ2-4 and V is TRBV7-9, with D tentatively TRBD1 or TRBD2 (7 bases each). CDR3 length: 14 residues. Germline-derived CDR1 and CDR2 are SEHNR and FQNEAQ (reference sequence). V dropped 1 base and J dropped 7 bases, with 11 bases sitting between them. The CDR3 DNA reads as TGTGCCAGCAGCTTAGACAGGGGAGGGAACATTCAGTACTTC. It translates to CASSLDRGGNIQYF. Combining the CDR3 with reference TRBV7-9 and TRBJ2-4 gives the whole variable domain DTGVSQNPRHKITKRGQNVTFRCDPISEHNRLYWYRQTLGQGPEFLTYFQNEAQLEKSRLLSDRFSAERPKGSFSTLEIQRTEQGDSAMYLCASSLDRGGNIQYFGAGTRLSVL.

The chain joins TRBV9 to TRBJ2-3; D not resolved. Germline CDR1 reads SGDLS; CDR2 reads YYNGEE. CDR3 size: 16 residues. Trimming shortened V by 4 bases and J by 0 bases, and 15 bases separated the two germline ends. This CDR3 is CASSPFRPPSTDTQYF. The CDR3 coding sequence is TGTGCCAGCAGCCCCTTTAGGCCTCCGAGCACAGATACGCAGTATTTT.

CDR3 sequence reads: CASTRRENYNEQFF. CDR3 DNA sequence: TGTGCCAGCACTCGGAGGGAGAACTACAATGAGCAGTTCTTC. This chain uses TRBV5-6 with TRBJ2-1, with a weak D call TRBD2 (6 bases). V was shortened by 6 bases and J by 3 bases, with 13 bases between the two germline ends. Germline CDR1 and CDR2: SGHDT and YYEEEE. The CDR3 runs to 14 residues.

The chain combines TRBV11-2 with TRBJ2-1, with 8 bases that match TRBD2. V was pared by 4 bases and J by 3 bases, with 5 bases of the junction left unmatched. The CDR3 is 15 amino acids. Germline loops: CDR1 SGHAT, CDR2 FQNNGV. CDR3 DNA: TGTGCCAGCAGCTCTCGACTAGCGAGCTACAATGAGCAGTTCTTC. Its translation is CASSSRLASYNEQFF.

The rearrangement joins TRBV5-6 to TRBJ2-5; possibly TRBD1 or TRBD2 for D (5 bases each). Germline CDR1 is SGHDT and CDR2 is YYEEEE. Trimming left V 0 bases short and J 4 bases short, with 7 bases between. The CDR3 consists of 13 residues. This chain's CDR3 is CASSLAGRETQYF. CDR3 DNA: TGTGCCAGCAGCTTGGCGGGACGAGAGACCCAGTACTTC.

The J gene is TRBJ2-5, the V gene TRBV28; D is unresolved. From germline, CDR1 is MDHEN and CDR2 SYDVKM. CDR3 length: 11 residues. V lost 8 bases to trimming and J lost 5 bases, with 9 bases between them. The CDR3 DNA reads TGTGCCAGCGCAAGCTACGAGACCCAGTACTTC. This codes for CASASYETQYF. The full variable domain, completed using reference TRBV28 and TRBJ2-5, is DVKVTQSSRYLVKRTGEKVFLECVQDMDHENMFWYRQDPGLGLRLIYFSYDVKMKEKGDIPEGYSVSREKKERFSLILESASTNQTSMYLCASASYETQYFGPGTRLLVL.

The chain has TRBV7-8 and TRBJ2-5, with 11 bases identical to TRBD2. CDR1 is SGHVS and CDR2 is FQNEAQ in the germline V gene. The CDR3 has 21 amino acids. J gave up 0 bases and V 1 base, and 16 bases lay outside the gene matches. This CDR3 is CASSLVDFLAGGPEYQETQYF. The DNA for the CDR3 is TGTGCCAGCAGCTTAGTCGATTTTTTAGCGGGAGGGCCAGAGTACCAAGAGACCCAGTACTTC.

The chain recombines TRBV6-6 with TRBJ1-4, with 7 bases fitting TRBD1. The J segment lost 4 bases and the V segment lost 6 bases, leaving 2 bases of the junction unmatched. Germline V gives CDR1 MNHNY, CDR2 SVGAGI (reference sequence). The length of the CDR3 is 13 residues. CDR3 amino acids: CASRGQSNEKLFF. In DNA, the CDR3 is TGTGCCAGCAGGGGACAGAGTAATGAAAAACTGTTTTTT.

V is TRBV28 and J is TRBJ2-2; TRBD2 is a possible D gene (6 bases). In germline, CDR1 is MDHEN, CDR2 SYDVKM. Trimming cost V 4 bases and J 2 bases, with 17 bases left between them. The CDR3 extends over 17 amino acids. The CDR3 nucleotides read TGTGCCAGCAGTTCCCCTGGGGGGTCAGCTAACACCGGGGAGCTGTTTTTT. Translating gives CASSSPGGSANTGELFF.

The gene calls are TRBV5-4 and TRBJ2-5; a possible D gene is TRBD1 (6 bases). V was shortened by 6 bases and J by 4 bases, with 22 bases between the two germline ends. The CDR3 consists of 16 residues. Germline V gene lookup returns CDR1 SGHNT and CDR2 YYREEE (reference sequence). The CDR3 loop reads CASNPGVFTRGETQYF. The DNA for the CDR3 is TGTGCCAGCAACCCAGGGGTGTTCACGCGTGGAGAGACCCAGTACTTC.

J is TRBJ2-1 and V is TRBV7-2; 7 bases are a match to TRBD1. Germline V gives CDR1 SGHTA, CDR2 FQGNSA. V lost 1 base, J lost 5 bases, and 5 bases stayed unmatched. The CDR3 totals 15 residues. The CDR3 region has the DNA TGTGCCAGCAGCTTAGTTCGGACAGGTAACAATGAGCAGTTCTTC. Its translation: CASSLVRTGNNEQFF.

This clone came up a few times. In the same sample, other DNA sequences code for this CDR3. V is TRBV5-5 and J is TRBJ2-5; TRBD2 matches at 7 bases. Per germline, CDR1 SGHKS and CDR2 YYEKEE (reference sequence). Germline trimming cut 0 bases from V and 4 bases from J; bases unmatched to any gene: 9. The CDR3 has 16 amino acids. CDR3 sequence (DNA): TGTGCCAGCAGCTTGGAGACGGGAGGAGGAGGAGAGACCCAGTACTTC. This codes for CASSLETGGGGETQYF.

J is TRBJ1-1 and V is TRBV27, with 9 bases that match TRBD1. CDR1 and CDR2 (germline): MNHEY, SMNVEV (reference sequence). Unmatched junction bases numbered 9, after V lost 4 bases and J lost 6 bases. The CDR3 sequence is 15 residues long. The CDR3 is CASSSPNRGPPEAFF. CDR3 in DNA: TGTGCCAGCAGTTCACCCAACAGGGGGCCCCCTGAAGCTTTCTTT.

The chain has TRBV6-6 and TRBJ1-2, with TRBD1 matching 7 bases. CDR3 length equals 13 residues. The V gene's germline CDR1 is MNHNY and CDR2 SVGAGI (reference sequence). Germline trimming cut 4 bases from V and 4 bases from J; bases unmatched to any gene: 3. The CDR3 loop is CASSWDRTYGYTF. CDR3 DNA sequence: TGTGCCAGCAGTTGGGACAGAACCTATGGCTACACCTTC.

This clone appeared once. The chain employs TRBV5-1 and TRBJ2-2; D is uncertain. The V gene lost 0 bases and the J gene lost 2 bases, with 5 bases spanning the gap. The CDR3 totals 14 residues. CDR1 is SGHRS and CDR2 is YFSETQ in the germline V gene. CDR3 protein: CASSLARNTGELFF. CDR3 coding DNA: TGCGCCAGCAGCTTGGCGAGAAACACCGGGGAGCTGTTTTTT.

V is TRBV7-9 and J is TRBJ1-4; TRBD1 aligns across 9 bases. With V trimmed by 8 bases and J by 0 bases, 7 bases remained unmatched. The CDR3 extends over 16 amino acids. The germline CDR1 and CDR2 sequences are SEHNR and FQNEAQ (reference sequence). CDR3 loop: CASGPGQGPTNEKLFF. Here the CDR3 DNA reads TGTGCCAGCGGGCCAGGACAGGGGCCAACTAATGAAAAACTGTTTTTT.